This TCR beta chain was sequenced in a study of T cell responses to AZD1222 COVID-19 vaccine. Profiling relied on immunoSEQ multiplex PCR, and the TCRdb table lists in-frame clones only, not all of them. This table has tens of thousands of clones, around 90% appearing once. The source was peripheral blood, collected 28 days after the second AZD1222 dose. This clonotype originated in an adult who received the AZD1222 COVID-19 vaccine.

The CDR3 DNA sequence: TGTGCCAGCTCACCAGGACAGTTATCTGGAAACACCATATATTTT. Its translation is CASSPGQLSGNTIYF. J is TRBJ1-3 and V is TRBV18; maybe TRBD1 (6 bases). There are 15 residues in the CDR3. Germline CDR1 is KGHSH and CDR2 is LQKENI. The V and J ends lost 2 bases and 1 base respectively, with 9 bases between them.